What follows is one T cell receptor (beta chain) and its context. The antigen it binds to is not known. Base-call qualities are not available, and no considerably larger clone is one nucleotide away. Collaborating institutions collected whole blood in K2EDTA tubes following their own protocols. For TCRbeta analysis, collaborator samples were shipped as frozen whole blood, as isolated PBMCs, or as DNA extracted from either sample type. TCRbeta CDR3 regions were amplified from genomic DNA using the immunoSEQ Assay, a bias-controlled multiplex PCR. Concerning the study's data processing: The number of nucleated cells in each sample was estimated from the amplification of reference gene primers within the assay. To quantify the absolute abundance of each unique TCRbeta CDR3 rearrangement, sequence reads were collapsed and filtered. For each sample, productive Simpson clonality was calculated as the square root of Simpson's diversity index across productive rearrangements. TCRdb took over this immuneACCESS table, retaining in-frame rearrangements with V and J assigned. Such tables are incomplete; in checked studies, under half of the missing clones stem from an unresolved V gene, and the remainder is unexplained. V, J and clone size reflect that table, while D and trimming were determined from the DNA. The sample table contains some 130,000 clones; only one count was recorded for around 83% of them. The ten largest clones capture about a tenth of the sample.

The data originate from a study of blood T cell repertoires in COVID-19 (dated by TCRdb to 2020 to 2022). With respect to the entire study: Samples from collaborators originated in the United States, Italy and Spain and spanned both the acute and convalescent phases of COVID-19. The samples were drawn from two sources: the first 160 participants of the ongoing ImmuneRACE study, and over 950 subjects contributed by 6 global collaborators. Sample metadata almost always included a de-identified subject ID, COVID-19 status, age in years and sex. HLA class I and class II types, where available, came from metadata supplied by the sample provider rather than from assay-based typing. The material from the prospective study consisted of cDNA or gDNA derived from T cells, B-cell-depleted T cells, or PBMCs. Subjects who had been exposed to COVID-19, were actively infected with it, or had recovered from it provided the deeply sampled blood TCRbeta repertoires that made up the dataset. The repertoires were released in a freely available public database intended as a resource for research on the immune response to SARS-CoV-2.

CDR1 MNHEY and CDR2 SMNVEV are derived from the germline V gene (reference sequence). V loses 4 bases at its end and J loses 2 bases; junction bases beyond the gene matches: 4. CDR3 length: 15 amino acids, cysteine to phenylalanine. CDR3 DNA is the only sequence kept; it has 45 bases, read in frame from the first base. The paper as a whole reports these results and caveats: The amount of clinical and demographic metadata varied by source and participant and was provided uncurated.

This sequence was found in a man aged 35 to 55 with active or convalescent COVID-19. Sequencing was done on a sample of peripheral blood. The chain couples TRBV27 to TRBJ2-5; 10 of the junction bases match TRBD2. The CDR3 region: CASSYSGRRQETQYF. The nucleotide sequence is given as TGTGCCAGCAGTTATAGCGGGAGGAGACAAGAGACCCAGTACTTC.